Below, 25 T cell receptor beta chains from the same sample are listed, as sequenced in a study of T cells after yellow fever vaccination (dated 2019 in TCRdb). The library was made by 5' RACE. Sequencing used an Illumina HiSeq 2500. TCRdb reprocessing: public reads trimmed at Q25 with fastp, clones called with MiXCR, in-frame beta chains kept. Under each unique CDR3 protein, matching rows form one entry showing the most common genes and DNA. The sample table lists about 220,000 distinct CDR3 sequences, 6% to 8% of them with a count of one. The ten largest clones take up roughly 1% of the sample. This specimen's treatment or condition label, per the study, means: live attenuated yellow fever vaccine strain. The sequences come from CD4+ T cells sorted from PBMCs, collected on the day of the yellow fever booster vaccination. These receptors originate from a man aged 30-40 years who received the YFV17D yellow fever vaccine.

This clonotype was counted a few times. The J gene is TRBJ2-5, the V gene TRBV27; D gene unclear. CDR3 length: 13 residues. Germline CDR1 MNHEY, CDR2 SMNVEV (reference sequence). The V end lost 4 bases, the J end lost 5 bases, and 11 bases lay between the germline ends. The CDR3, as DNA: TGTGCCAGCAGTTCCCTCTACGGCGAGACCCAGTACTTC. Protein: CASSSLYGETQYF.

The CDR3 DNA is TGTGCCAGTAGGGTCGGCGGGAGTAGGGGGCATGAGCAGTTCTTC. Translating it yields CASRVGGSRGHEQFF. The chain couples TRBV19 to TRBJ2-1; the D gene could be TRBD1 or TRBD2 (7 bases each). Trimming cost V 6 bases and J 8 bases, with 20 bases left between them. The CDR3 sequence is 15 residues long. Germline-derived CDR1 and CDR2 are LNHDA and SQIVND (reference sequence).

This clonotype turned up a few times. The CDR3 DNA reads as TGCAGTGCCCCGCTTTTCAATGAGCAGTTCTTC. Translation: CSAPLFNEQFF. J is TRBJ2-1 and V is TRBV20-1; D is unclear. This CDR3 has 11 residues. Germline lookup yields CDR1 DFQATT and CDR2 SNEGSKA (reference sequence). Deletions cut 6 bases from V and 6 bases from J, with 9 bases between.

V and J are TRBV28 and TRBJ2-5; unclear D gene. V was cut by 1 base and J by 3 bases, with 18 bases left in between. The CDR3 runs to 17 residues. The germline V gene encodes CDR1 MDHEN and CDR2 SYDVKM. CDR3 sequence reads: CASSLFPSRNPKETQYF. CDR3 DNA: TGTGCCAGCAGTTTATTCCCGAGCCGCAATCCAAAAGAGACCCAGTACTTC.

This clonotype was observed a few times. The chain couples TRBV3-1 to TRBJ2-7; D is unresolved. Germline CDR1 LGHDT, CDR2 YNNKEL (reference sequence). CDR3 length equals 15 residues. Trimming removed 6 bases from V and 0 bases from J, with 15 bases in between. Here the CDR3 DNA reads TGTGCCAGCAGTAAAGGTCCTCTGAGCTCCTACGAGCAGTACTTC. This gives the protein CASSKGPLSSYEQYF.

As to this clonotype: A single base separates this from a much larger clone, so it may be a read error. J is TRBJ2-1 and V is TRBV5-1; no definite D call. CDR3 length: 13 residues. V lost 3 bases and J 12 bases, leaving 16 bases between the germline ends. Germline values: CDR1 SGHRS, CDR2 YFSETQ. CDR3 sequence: CASSSPLREVQFF. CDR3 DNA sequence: TGCGCCAGCAGCTCCCCACTGCGCGAGGTGCAGTTCTTC.

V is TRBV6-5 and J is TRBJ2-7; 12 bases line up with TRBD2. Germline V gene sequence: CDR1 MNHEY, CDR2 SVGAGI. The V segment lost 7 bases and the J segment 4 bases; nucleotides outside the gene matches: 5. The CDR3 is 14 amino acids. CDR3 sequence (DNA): TGTGCCAGCAAACGGACTAGCGGGACTTACGAGCAGTACTTC. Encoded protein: CASKRTSGTYEQYF.

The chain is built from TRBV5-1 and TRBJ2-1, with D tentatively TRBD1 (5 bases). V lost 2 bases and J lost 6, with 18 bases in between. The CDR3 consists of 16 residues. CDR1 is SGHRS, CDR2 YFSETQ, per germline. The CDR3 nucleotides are TGCGCCAGCAGCTTAGAAGCAGGGCGGCTATTCAATGAGCAGTTCTTC. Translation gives CASSLEAGRLFNEQFF.

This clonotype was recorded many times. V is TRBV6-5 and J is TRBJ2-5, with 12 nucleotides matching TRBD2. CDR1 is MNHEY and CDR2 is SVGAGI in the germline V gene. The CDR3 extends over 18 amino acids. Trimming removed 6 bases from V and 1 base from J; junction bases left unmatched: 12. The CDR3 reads CASSSRTSGTFRQETQYF. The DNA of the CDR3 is TGTGCCAGCAGCTCCAGGACTAGCGGGACCTTCCGCCAAGAGACCCAGTACTTC.

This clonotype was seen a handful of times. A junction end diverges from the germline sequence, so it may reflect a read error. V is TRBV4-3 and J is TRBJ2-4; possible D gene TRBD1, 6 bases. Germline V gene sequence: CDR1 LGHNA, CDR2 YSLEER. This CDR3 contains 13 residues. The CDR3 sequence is CASSQDRDTGNFF. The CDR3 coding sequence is TGCGCCAGCAGCCAAGATAGGGACACCGGCAACTTTTTC.

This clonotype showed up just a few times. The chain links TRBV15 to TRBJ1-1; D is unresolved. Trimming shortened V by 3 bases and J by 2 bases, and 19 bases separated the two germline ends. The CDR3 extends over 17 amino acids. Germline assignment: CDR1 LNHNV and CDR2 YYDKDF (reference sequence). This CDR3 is CATSRHYNIRVNTEAFF. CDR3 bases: TGTGCCACCAGCAGGCATTACAATATACGAGTTAACACTGAAGCTTTCTTT.

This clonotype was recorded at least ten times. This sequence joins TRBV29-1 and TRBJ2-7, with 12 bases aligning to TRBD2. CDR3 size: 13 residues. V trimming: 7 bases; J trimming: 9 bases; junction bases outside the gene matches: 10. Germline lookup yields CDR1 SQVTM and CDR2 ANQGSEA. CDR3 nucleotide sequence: TGCAGCGCTTCCGGGACTAGCGGGCTCGTGCAGTACTTC. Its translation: CSASGTSGLVQYF.

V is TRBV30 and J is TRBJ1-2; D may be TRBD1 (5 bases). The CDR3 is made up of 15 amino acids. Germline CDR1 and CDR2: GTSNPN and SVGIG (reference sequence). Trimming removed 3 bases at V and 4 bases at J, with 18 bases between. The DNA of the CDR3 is TGTGCCTGGAGCCGGCTGGAGGGGCTTGGCTATGGCTACACCTTC. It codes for CAWSRLEGLGYGYTF.

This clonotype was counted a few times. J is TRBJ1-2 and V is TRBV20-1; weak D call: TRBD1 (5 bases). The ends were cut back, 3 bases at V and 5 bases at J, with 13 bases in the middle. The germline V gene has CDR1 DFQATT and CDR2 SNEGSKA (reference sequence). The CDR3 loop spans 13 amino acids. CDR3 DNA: TGCAGTGCTAGGGGGGGAGGAACTTATGGCTACACCTTC. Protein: CSARGGGTYGYTF.

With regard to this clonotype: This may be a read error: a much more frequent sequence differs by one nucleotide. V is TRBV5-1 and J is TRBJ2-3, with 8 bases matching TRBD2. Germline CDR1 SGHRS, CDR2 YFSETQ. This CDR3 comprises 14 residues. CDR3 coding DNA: TGCGCCAGAAGCTTCCAGCGGGAGACAGATACGCAGTATTTT. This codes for CARSFQRETDTQYF.

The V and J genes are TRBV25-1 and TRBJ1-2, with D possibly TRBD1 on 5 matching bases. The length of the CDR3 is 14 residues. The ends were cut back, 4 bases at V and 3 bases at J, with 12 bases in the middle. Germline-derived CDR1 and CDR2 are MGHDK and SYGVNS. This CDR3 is CASSVLQEDYGYTF. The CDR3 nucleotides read TGTGCCAGCAGTGTCTTACAGGAGGACTATGGCTACACCTTC.

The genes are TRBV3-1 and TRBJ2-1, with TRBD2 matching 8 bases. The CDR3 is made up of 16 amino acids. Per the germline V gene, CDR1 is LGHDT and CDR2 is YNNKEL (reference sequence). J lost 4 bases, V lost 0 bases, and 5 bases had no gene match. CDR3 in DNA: TGTGCCAGCAGCCAAGACGGTGCGGGGGGATACAATGAGCAGTTCTTC. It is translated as CASSQDGAGGYNEQFF.

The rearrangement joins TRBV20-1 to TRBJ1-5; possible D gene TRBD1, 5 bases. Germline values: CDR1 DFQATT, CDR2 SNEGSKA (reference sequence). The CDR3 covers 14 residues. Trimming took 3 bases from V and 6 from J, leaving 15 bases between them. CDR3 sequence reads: CSASGDSKIQPQHF. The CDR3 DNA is TGCAGTGCTAGCGGAGACAGTAAAATTCAGCCCCAGCATTTT.

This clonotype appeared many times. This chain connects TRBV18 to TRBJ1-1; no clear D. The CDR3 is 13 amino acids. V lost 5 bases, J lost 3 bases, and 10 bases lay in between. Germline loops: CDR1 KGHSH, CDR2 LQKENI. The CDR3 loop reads CASSKEGDTEAFF. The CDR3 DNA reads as TGTGCCAGCTCAAAGGAGGGTGACACTGAAGCTTTCTTT.

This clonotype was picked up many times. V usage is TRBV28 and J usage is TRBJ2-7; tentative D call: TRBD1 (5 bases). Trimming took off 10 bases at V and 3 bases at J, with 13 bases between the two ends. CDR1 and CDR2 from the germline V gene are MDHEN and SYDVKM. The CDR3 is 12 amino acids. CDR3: CATKQELYEQYF. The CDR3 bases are TGTGCCACCAAACAGGAGCTCTACGAGCAGTACTTC.

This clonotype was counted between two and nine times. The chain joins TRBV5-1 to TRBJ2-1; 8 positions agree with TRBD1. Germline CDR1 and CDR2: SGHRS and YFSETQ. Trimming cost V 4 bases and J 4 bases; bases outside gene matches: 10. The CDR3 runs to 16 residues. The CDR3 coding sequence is TGCGCCAGCAGCCCCGGAGGGACAGGCCTTTACAATGAGCAGTTCTTC. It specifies CASSPGGTGLYNEQFF.

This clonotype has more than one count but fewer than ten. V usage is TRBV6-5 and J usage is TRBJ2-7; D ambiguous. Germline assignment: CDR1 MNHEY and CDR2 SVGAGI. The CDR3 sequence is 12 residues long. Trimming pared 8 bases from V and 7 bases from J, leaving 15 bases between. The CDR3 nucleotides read TGTGCCAGCGGTCTGACACCGGAGGAGCAGTACTTC. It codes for CASGLTPEEQYF.

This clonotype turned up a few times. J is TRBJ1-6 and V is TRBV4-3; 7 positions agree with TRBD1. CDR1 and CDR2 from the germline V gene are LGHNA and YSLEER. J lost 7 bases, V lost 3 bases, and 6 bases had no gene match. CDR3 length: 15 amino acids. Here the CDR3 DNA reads TGCGCCAGCAGCCACGAAGGGGGCAGCAATTCACCCCTCCACTTT. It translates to CASSHEGGSNSPLHF.

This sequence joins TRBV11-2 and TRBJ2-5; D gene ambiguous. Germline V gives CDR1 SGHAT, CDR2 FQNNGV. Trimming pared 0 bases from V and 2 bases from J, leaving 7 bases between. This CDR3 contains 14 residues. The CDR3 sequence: CASSLEGRQETQYF. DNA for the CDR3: TGTGCCAGCAGCTTAGAGGGCAGGCAAGAGACCCAGTACTTC. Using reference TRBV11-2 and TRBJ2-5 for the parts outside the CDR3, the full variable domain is EAGVAQSPRYKIIEKRQSVAFWCNPISGHATLYWYQQILGQGPKLLIQFQNNGVVDDSQLPKDRFSAERLKGVDSTLKIQPAKLEDSAVYLCASSLEGRQETQYFGPGTRLLVL.

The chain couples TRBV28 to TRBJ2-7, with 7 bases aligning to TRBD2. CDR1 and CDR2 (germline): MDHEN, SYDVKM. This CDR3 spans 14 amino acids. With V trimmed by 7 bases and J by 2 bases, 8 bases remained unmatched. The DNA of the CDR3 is TGTGCCAGCACAGTGGGAGGGATGGCCTACGAGCAGTACTTC. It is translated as CASTVGGMAYEQYF.